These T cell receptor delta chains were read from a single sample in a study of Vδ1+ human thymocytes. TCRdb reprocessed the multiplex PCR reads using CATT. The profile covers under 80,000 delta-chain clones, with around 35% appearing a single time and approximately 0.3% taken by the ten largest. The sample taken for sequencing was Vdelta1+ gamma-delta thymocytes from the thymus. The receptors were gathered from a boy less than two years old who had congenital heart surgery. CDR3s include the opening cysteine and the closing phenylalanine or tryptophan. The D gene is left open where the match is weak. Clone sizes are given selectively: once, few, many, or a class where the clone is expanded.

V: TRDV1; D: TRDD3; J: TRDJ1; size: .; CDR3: CALGVRRGIRGVPTDKLIF; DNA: TGTGCTCTTGGGGTTCGGCGTGGGATACGGGGAGTGCCCACCGATAAACTCATCTTT
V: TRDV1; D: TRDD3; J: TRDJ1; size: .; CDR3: CALGAPIFTKDDWGIRALDGYTDKLIF; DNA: TGTGCTCTTGGGGCCCCCATTTTCACCAAGGATGACTGGGGGATACGGGCCCTTGACGGGTACACCGATAAACTCATCTTT
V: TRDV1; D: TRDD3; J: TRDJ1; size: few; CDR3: CALGDSTVDWGIRSQYTDKLIF; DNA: TGTGCTCTTGGGGACAGTACCGTAGACTGGGGGATACGAAGCCAGTACACCGATAAACTCATCTTT
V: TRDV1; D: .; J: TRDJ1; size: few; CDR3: CALGELYTFARDKLIF; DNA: TGTGCTCTTGGGGAACTGTACACCTTCGCACGCGATAAACTCATCTTT
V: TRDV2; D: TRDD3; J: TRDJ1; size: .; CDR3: CACDTTGGGLYTDKLIF; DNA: TGTGCCTGTGACACGACTGGGGGCGGCTTATACACCGATAAACTCATCTTT
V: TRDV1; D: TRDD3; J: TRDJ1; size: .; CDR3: CALGKTPEALRWGTNTDKLIF; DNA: TGTGCTCTTGGGAAGACACCCGAGGCACTACGATGGGGGACCAACACCGATAAACTCATCTTT
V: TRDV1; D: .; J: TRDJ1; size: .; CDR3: CALGEPFPMYTDKLIF; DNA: TGTGCTCTTGGGGAACCTTTTCCTATGTACACCGATAAACTCATCTTT
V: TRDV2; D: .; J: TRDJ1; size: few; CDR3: CACDTSRGKMYTDKLIF; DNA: TGTGCCTGTGACACGAGTCGGGGGAAAATGTACACCGATAAACTCATCTTT
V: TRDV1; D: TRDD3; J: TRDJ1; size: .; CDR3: CALGELVVPSVLGDSVDTDKLIF; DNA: TGTGCTCTTGGGGAACTAGTCGTCCCTAGCGTACTGGGGGATTCTGTGGACACCGATAAACTCATCTTT
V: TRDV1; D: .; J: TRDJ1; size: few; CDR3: CALGEHLPVLYTDKLIF; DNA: TGTGCTCTTGGGGAACATCTACCAGTACTGTACACCGATAAACTCATCTTT
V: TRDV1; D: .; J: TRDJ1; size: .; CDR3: CALGECRVGSWPLKLIF; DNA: TGTGCTCTTGGGGAATGTCGGGTAGGTAGCTGGCCGCTAAAACTCATCTTT
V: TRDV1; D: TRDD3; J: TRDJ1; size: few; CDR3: CALGEQTTELGDLYTDKLIF; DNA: TGTGCTCTTGGGGAACAGACTACCGAACTGGGGGACTTGTACACCGATAAACTCATCTTT
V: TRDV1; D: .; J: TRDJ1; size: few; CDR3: CALGENPGGSYTDKLIF; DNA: TGTGCTCTTGGGGAGAACCCGGGGGGGAGCTACACCGATAAACTCATCTTT
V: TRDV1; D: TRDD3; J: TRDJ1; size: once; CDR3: CALGERQLYHSKTVLGDTPDKLIF; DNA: TGTGCTCTTGGGGAAAGGCAACTGTACCACTCTAAAACGGTACTGGGGGATACACCCGATAAACTCATCTTT
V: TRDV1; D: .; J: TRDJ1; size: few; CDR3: CALGELVAGIKYTDKLIF; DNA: TGTGCTCTTGGGGAACTAGTAGCCGGGATAAAATACACCGATAAACTCATCTTT
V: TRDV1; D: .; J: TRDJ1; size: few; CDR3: CAPGVPSYTDKLIF; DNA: TGTGCTCCTGGGGTCCCTTCTTACACCGATAAACTCATCTTT
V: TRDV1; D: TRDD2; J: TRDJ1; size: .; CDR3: CALGGIPSYPYCFTDKLIF; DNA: TGTGCTCTTGGGGGGATACCTTCCTACCCTTACTGTTTCACCGATAAACTCATCTTT
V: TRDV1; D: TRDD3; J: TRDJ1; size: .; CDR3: CALGDPFLQLGDTRPDKLIF; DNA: TGTGCTCTTGGGGACCCTTTCCTACAACTGGGGGATACGCGTCCCGATAAACTCATCTTT
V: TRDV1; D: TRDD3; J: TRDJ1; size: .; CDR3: CALGESSFLLGADKLIF; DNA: TGTGCTCTTGGGGAATCTTCCTTTCTACTGGGGGCCGATAAACTCATCTTT
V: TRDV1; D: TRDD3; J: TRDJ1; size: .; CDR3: CALGERLPVVLGDTGTDKLIF; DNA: TGTGCTCTTGGGGAACGGCTACCTGTCGTACTGGGGGATACAGGCACCGATAAACTCATCTTT
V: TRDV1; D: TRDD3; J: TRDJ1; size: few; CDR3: CALGERRITGGWYTDKLIF; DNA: TGTGCTCTTGGGGAACGGAGAATCACAGGGGGATGGTACACCGATAAACTCATCTTT
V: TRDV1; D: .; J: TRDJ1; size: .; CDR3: CALGERFAPWQYTDKLIF; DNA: TGTGCTCTTGGGGAACGTTTCGCCCCGTGGCAGTACACCGATAAACTCATCTTT
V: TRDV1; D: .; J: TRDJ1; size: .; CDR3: CALGIVDRVRAWTDKLIF; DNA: TGTGCTCTTGGAATCGTGGATAGAGTACGGGCGTGGACCGATAAACTCATCTTT
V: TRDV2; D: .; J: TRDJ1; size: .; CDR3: CACATSPRAWGSDIDKLIF; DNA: TGTGCCTGTGCCACCAGCCCGAGAGCGTGGGGATCGGATATAGATAAACTCATCTTT
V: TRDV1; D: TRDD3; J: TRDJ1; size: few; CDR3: CALGVPDPSPTGGYRKKLIF; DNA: TGTGCTCTTGGGGTGCCCGACCCCTCCCCTACTGGGGGATACCGGAAGAAACTCATCTTT
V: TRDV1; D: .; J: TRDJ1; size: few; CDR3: CALGELITLRLIF; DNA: TGTGCTCTTGGGGAACTCATAACCCTTAGACTCATCTTT
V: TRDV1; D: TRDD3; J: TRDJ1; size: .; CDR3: CALGECPYPYLGWGIRNDKLIF; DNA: TGTGCTCTTGGGGAATGTCCATACCCTTATCTGGGCTGGGGGATCCGTAACGATAAACTCATCTTT
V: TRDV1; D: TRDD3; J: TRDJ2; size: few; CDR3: CALGEQTSYSLLNYWGIRGTAQLFF; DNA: TGTGCTCTTGGGGAACAAACATCCTATTCCCTACTAAACTACTGGGGGATACGTGGGACAGCACAACTCTTCTTT
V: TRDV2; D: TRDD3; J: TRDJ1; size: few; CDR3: CACDTNLLGDTCSDKLIF; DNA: TGTGCCTGTGACACCAATCTACTGGGGGATACTTGCAGCGATAAACTCATCTTT
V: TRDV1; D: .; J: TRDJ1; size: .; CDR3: CALGEQRRLEYTDKLIF; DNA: TGTGCTCTTGGGGAACAAAGAAGACTGGAGTACACCGATAAACTCATCTTT
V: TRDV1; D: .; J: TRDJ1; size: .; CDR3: CALGELASPSDKLIF; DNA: TGTGCTCTTGGGGAACTAGCCTCCCCGTCCGATAAACTCATCTTT
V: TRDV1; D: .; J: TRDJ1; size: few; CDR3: CALGERWGLPPITGVDRGKLIF; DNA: TGTGCTCTTGGGGAACGATGGGGCCTTCCGCCCATTACGGGGGTGGACAGGGGGAAACTCATCTTT
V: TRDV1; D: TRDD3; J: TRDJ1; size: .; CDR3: CALGTRGMGDTAGDKLIF; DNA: TGTGCTCTTGGGACCCGGGGTATGGGGGATACTGCGGGCGATAAACTCATCTTT
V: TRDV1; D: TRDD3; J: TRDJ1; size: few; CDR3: CALGEPRTLLGDFFTDKLIF; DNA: TGTGCTCTTGGGGAACCCCGTACCCTACTGGGGGATTTTTTCACCGATAAACTCATCTTT
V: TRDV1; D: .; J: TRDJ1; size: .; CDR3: CARGERPITHPLPRGADTDKLIF; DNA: TGTGCTCGTGGGGAACGTCCTATTACCCACCCACTCCCTCGCGGCGCTGACACCGATAAACTCATCTTT
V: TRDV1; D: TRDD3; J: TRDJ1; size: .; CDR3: CALGELGLLGDYTDKLIF; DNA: TGTGCTCTTGGGGAACTGGGCCTACTGGGGGACTACACCGATAAACTCATCTTT
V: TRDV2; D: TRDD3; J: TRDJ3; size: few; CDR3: CACDTAGGYYSWDTRQMFF; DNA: TGTGCCTGTGACACGGCTGGGGGATACTACTCCTGGGACACCCGACAGATGTTTTTC
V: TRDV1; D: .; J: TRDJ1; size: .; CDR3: CALGLPKGCTTDKLIF; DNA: TGTGCTCTTGGCCTTCCGAAAGGGTGTACAACCGATAAACTCATCTTT
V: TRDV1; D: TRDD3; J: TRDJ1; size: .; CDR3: CALGEGFGSLGVPYTDKLIF; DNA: TGTGCTCTTGGGGAAGGGTTCGGGTCTCTGGGGGTTCCGTACACCGATAAACTCATCTTT
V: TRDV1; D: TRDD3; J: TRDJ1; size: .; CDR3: CALGKRWGSSPLIF; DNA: TGTGCTCTTGGGAAACGGTGGGGGAGCTCGCCACTCATCTTT
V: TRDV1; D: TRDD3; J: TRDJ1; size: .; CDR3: CALGLSFDGWGLRPYTDKLIF; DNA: TGTGCTCTTGGGCTCTCCTTCGACGGCTGGGGGTTGCGCCCGTACACCGATAAACTCATCTTT
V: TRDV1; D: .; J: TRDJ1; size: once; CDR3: CALGEPFKAVLRPYTDKLIF; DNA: TGTGCTCTTGGGGAACCCTTTAAGGCGGTACTGAGGCCTTACACCGATAAACTCATCTTT
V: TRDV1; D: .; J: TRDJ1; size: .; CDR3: CALGDGLPRATGGKLIF; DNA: TGTGCTCTTGGCGACGGTCTCCCCAGGGCCACGGGGGGCAAACTCATCTTT
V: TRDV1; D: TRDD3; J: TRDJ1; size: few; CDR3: CAPQGTGGYTDKLIF; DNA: TGTGCTCCGCAGGGCACTGGGGGATATACCGATAAACTCATCTTT
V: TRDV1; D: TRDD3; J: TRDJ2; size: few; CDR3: CALGVPPTTGTGGWKKGLTAQLFF; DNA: TGTGCTCTTGGGGTCCCCCCTACTACGGGGACTGGGGGATGGAAGAAGGGCTTGACAGCACAACTCTTCTTT
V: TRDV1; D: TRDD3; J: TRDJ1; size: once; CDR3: CALGDSPTSLGDTRGTDKLIF; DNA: TGTGCTCTTGGGGATTCCCCGACCAGTCTGGGGGATACGCGGGGCACCGATAAACTCATCTTT
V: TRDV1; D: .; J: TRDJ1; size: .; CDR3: CALGDLGLPTLVGDISYTDKLIF; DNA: TGTGCTCTTGGGGATCTAGGCCTTCCTACGCTAGTGGGGGATATAAGTTACACCGATAAACTCATCTTT
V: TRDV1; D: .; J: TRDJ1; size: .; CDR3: CALGGWAFPLLYGGKYTDKLIF; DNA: TGTGCTCTTGGGGGATGGGCCTTCCCCCTTCTATATGGGGGAAAGTACACCGATAAACTCATCTTT
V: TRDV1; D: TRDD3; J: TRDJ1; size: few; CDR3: CALGSPDTGGSDKLIF; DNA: TGTGCTCTTGGGTCTCCCGATACTGGGGGATCCGATAAACTCATCTTT
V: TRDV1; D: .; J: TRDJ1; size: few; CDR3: CALGVNSILPWLTESLGHTYTDKLIF; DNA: TGTGCTCTTGGGGTTAACTCGATCCTTCCTTGGTTAACCGAGTCCCTGGGGCATACCTACACCGATAAACTCATCTTT
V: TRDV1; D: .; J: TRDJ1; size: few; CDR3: CALGLISGALRIKLIF; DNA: TGTGCTCTTGGACTCATAAGCGGGGCCCTGCGCATAAAACTCATCTTT
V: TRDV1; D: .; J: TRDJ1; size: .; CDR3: CALGEMDSYSLLYWGPGRRGDKLIF; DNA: TGTGCTCTTGGGGAAATGGACTCCTACTCCCTCTTGTACTGGGGACCTGGTAGAAGGGGCGATAAACTCATCTTT
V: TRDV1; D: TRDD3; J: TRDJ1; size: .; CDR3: CALGELSYLGGYTDKLIF; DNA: TGTGCTCTTGGGGAACTCTCCTATCTTGGGGGATACACCGATAAACTCATCTTT
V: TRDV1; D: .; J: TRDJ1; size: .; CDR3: CALGDFIGGTPRRSDKLIF; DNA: TGTGCTCTTGGGGATTTTATTGGGGGGACCCCCCGGCGGTCCGATAAACTCATCTTT
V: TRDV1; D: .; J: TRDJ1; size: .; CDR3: CALGERSLGTDKLIF; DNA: TGTGCTCTTGGGGAGAGGAGTCTAGGTACCGATAAACTCATCTTT
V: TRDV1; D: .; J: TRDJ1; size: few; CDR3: CALGVRPPDILPLGDGRDKLIF; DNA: TGTGCTCTTGGGGTCAGACCCCCAGACATCCTTCCTCTCGGGGATGGTCGGGATAAACTCATCTTT
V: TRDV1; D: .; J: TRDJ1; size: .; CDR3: CALGGPSLRTDKLIF; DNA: TGTGCTCTTGGGGGACCTTCCCTGAGAACCGATAAACTCATCTTT
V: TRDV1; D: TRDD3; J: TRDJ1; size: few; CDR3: CALVRGYDTDKLIF; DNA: TGTGCTCTTGTAAGGGGATACGACACCGATAAACTCATCTTT
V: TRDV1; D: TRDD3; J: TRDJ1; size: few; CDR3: CALNGPTPPLGDTRNGRVSDKLIF; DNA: TGTGCTCTTAATGGGCCTACGCCCCCGCTGGGGGATACCCGAAATGGACGCGTCTCCGATAAACTCATCTTT